This paragraph covers one TCR beta chain sequence. Its target is not known. The CDR3 sequence is 15 residues long. V was clipped by 5 bases and J by 4 bases, with 14 bases between them. Per the germline V gene, CDR1 is LNHDA and CDR2 is SQIVND (reference sequence). Researchers prepared the TCRbeta library using unique molecular identifiers, the study reports. From the PCR reads, TCRdb called clonotypes with MiXCR, one entry per CDR3 protein. This sample carries hundreds of thousands of distinct CDR3 sequences, 20% to 30% of them seen once, and the ten largest clones take 4% to 5.5%. This specimen belongs to a study of T-cell reconstitution after alpha-beta-depleted transplantation in children. General study results and limits: At day 60, the high TCRbeta diversity found in some patients originated from recipient T cells and thymic progenitors that had survived. T-cell numbers and diversity, one year after transplant, stemmed largely from T cells that were newly produced. Two months or so post-transplant, alpha-beta T cells reportedly derived from several hundred expanded graft clones.

The rearrangement joins TRBV19 to TRBJ2-2, with a possible D match to TRBD1 (5 bases). The TCR originated in a female patient between 2 and 15 years old who had a stem cell transplant for congenital amegakaryocytic thrombocytopenia, so the T cells may come from the graft donor. Source: PBMCs, mostly from graft donor cells, taken 360 days after TCRalphabeta/CD19-depleted stem cell transplant. CDR3 in DNA: TGTGCCAGTAGTGCGCCAGGGATTAGCACCGGGGAGCTGTTTTTT. It translates to CASSAPGISTGELFF. The whole variable domain, filled in from reference TRBV19 and TRBJ2-2, reads DGGITQSPKYLFRKEGQNVTLSCEQNLNHDAMYWYRQDPGQGLRLIYYSQIVNDFQKGDIAEGYSVSREKKESFPLTVTSAQKNPTAFYLCASSAPGISTGELFFGEGSRLTVL.